A selection of T cell receptor beta chains follows, all from one sample in a study of blood T cell repertoires in COVID-19. Assay: immunoSEQ multiplex PCR; the TCRdb copy retains only in-frame clones and omits some. This sample has tens of thousands of clones, with 80% to 90% found just once. The specimen was peripheral blood. Every receptor here comes from a man aged 45-60 years with active or convalescent COVID-19. Each CDR3 is given with its conserved first and last residue. The D gene is left open where the match is weak. Size is omitted from some rows. Given values are once, few, many or a class for expanded clones.

clone size	V gene	J gene	D gene	CDR3 DNA	CDR3 protein
-	TRBV19	TRBJ1-2	-	TGTGCCAGTAGTATAGGCCCGGGGAGGGACTATGGCTACACCTTC	CASSIGPGRDYGYTF
-	TRBV30	TRBJ1-1	-	TGTGCCTGGAGTGTTTTGACTCTGAACACTGAAGCTTTCTTT	CAWSVLTLNTEAFF
few	TRBV20-1	TRBJ2-3	TRBD2	TGCAGTGCTAGTCCCAGGCGGGGACTAGCGGTCTCGGCGCGCACAGATACGCAGTATTTT	CSASPRRGLAVSARTDTQYF
-	TRBV10-3	TRBJ1-2	TRBD1	TGTGCCATCAGTGGGGGATCTTTAGGGGGCGGCGATGGCTACACCTTC	CAISGGSLGGGDGYTF
once	TRBV4-1	TRBJ1-2	-	TGCGCCAGCAGCCAAGTGGGGGGAGCTAACTATGGCTACACCTTC	CASSQVGGANYGYTF
-	TRBV28	TRBJ1-4	TRBD1	TGTGCCAGCACGGAGCAGGGGGCCCTTAATGAAAAACTGTTTTTT	CASTEQGALNEKLFF
-	TRBV5-1	TRBJ2-1	-	TGCGCCAGCAGCCAGACAGGTAACTCCTACAATGAGCAGTTCTTC	CASSQTGNSYNEQFF
-	TRBV10-1	TRBJ1-5	TRBD1	TGCGCCAGCAGAGAACACCCGGGACAGGGGAGAAAGGTATCTCAGCCCCAGCATTTT	CASREHPGQGRKVSQPQHF
-	TRBV2	TRBJ1-1	-	TGTGCCAGCAGCCCCGGGTTCGTCTATCTTGAAGCTTTCTTT	CASSPGFVYLEAFF
once	TRBV7-9	TRBJ2-7	-	TGTGCCAGCACCTCGGGAGAAGAGCAGTACTTC	CASTSGEEQYF
-	TRBV28	TRBJ1-1	TRBD1	TGTGCCAGCAGTCTACGACAGGGCTCGGGGGACACTGAAGCTTTCTTT	CASSLRQGSGDTEAFF
-	TRBV5-4	TRBJ2-3	-	TGTGCCAGCAGCTCCGGACAAGGCACAGATACGCAGTATTTT	CASSSGQGTDTQYF
-	TRBV3-1/TRBV3-2	TRBJ1-4	-	TGTGCCAGCAGCCAAAGTCGGTCGGGGGGCGAAAAACTGTTTTTT	CASSQSRSGGEKLFF
-	TRBV7-9	TRBJ2-1	TRBD2	TGTGCCAGCAGCTTAGGAGCGGGACGGGGAAATGAGCAGTTCTTC	CASSLGAGRGNEQFF
-	TRBV7-2	TRBJ1-2	TRBD1	TGTGCCAGCAGCTTAGGACAGGGCTTGGACTATGGCTACACCTTC	CASSLGQGLDYGYTF
-	TRBV3-1/TRBV3-2	TRBJ2-1	-	TGTGCCAGCAGCTTCGCCACCCCGCGGAATGAGCAGTTCTTC	CASSFATPRNEQFF
-	TRBV6-6	TRBJ1-6	-	TGTGCCAGCAGTTACAACTCCGGGTGGGATTCACCCCTCCACTTT	CASSYNSGWDSPLHF
-	TRBV11-2	TRBJ1-5	-	TGTGCCAGCAGCTTAGAACCGAGCAGCAATCAGCCCCAGCATTTT	CASSLEPSSNQPQHF
-	TRBV2	TRBJ2-7	TRBD1	TGTGCCACCAACCCCGGACAGGGCAGCTACGAGCAGTACTTC	CATNPGQGSYEQYF
-	TRBV29-1	TRBJ2-3	-	TGCAGCGTTGTCGGGTTGGATCCAGATACGCAGTATTTT	CSVVGLDPDTQYF